The 24 T cell receptor beta chains in this list originate from one sample, sequenced in a study of CD8+CD57+ T cells in acquired aplastic anemia. Profiling that covered TCR beta VDJ and CDR3 relied on genomic DNA as its template. TCRdb processed the reads anew with MiXCR; each CDR3 protein has one entry. The sample consists of roughly 150,000 distinct CDR3 sequences, around 40% of them appearing once. Sequenced: sorted CD4+, CD8+, or CD8+CD57+ T cells (not recorded which) from PBMCs. The receptor source for this set is a human donor in good health.

This chain connects TRBV7-2 to TRBJ2-4, with D possibly TRBD2 on 5 matching bases. Germline CDR1 and CDR2: SGHTA and FQGNSA. CDR3 length: 11 amino acids. Trimming removed 6 bases at V and 13 bases at J, with 13 bases between. The CDR3 protein is CASSYEGAQYF. CDR3 coding DNA: TGTGCCAGCAGTTACGAGGGAGCCCAGTACTTC. The full variable domain, its missing parts supplied by reference TRBV7-2 and TRBJ2-4, is GAGVSQSPSNKVTEKGKDVELRCDPISGHTALYWYRQSLGQGLEFLIYFQGNSAPDKSGLPSDRFSAERTGGSVSTLTIQRTQQEDSAVYLCASSYEGAQYFGAGTRLSVL.

V and J are TRBV27 and TRBJ2-7; 8 bases map to TRBD1. V lost 6 bases and J lost 2; bases outside the gene matches: 6. This CDR3 has 14 residues. In germline, CDR1 is MNHEY, CDR2 SMNVEV (reference sequence). CDR3 sequence (DNA): TGTGCCAGCAGCGACAGGGGACCCACCTACGAGCAGTACTTC. Translated: CASSDRGPTYEQYF.

The rearrangement links TRBV10-3 to TRBJ2-2, with a possible D match to TRBD1 (5 bases). The CDR3 totals 13 residues. V lost 10 bases and J 7 bases, leaving 16 bases between the germline ends. Germline V gene lookup returns CDR1 ENHRY and CDR2 SYGVKD. The CDR3 region has the DNA TGTGCCAGCAATGACGCAGGGCTCGGGGAGCTGTTTTTT. Its translation is CASNDAGLGELFF.

The chain carries TRBV7-7 and TRBJ1-1; D ambiguous. The germline CDR1 and CDR2 sequences are SSHAT and FNYEAQ (reference sequence). The CDR3 is 13 residues long. Trimming pared 4 bases from V and 0 bases from J, leaving 6 bases between. The CDR3 DNA reads TGTGCCAGCAGCTCCTCAATGAACACTGAAGCTTTCTTT. Its protein is CASSSSMNTEAFF.

This clonotype was found once. CDR3 DNA sequence: TGTGCCAGCAGTGAACTTGATCAGTCGCAGCCCCAGCATTTT. It is translated as CASSELDQSQPQHF. This chain uses TRBV6-1 with TRBJ1-5; no firm D call. The CDR3 covers 14 residues. The germline CDR1 and CDR2 sequences are MNHNS and SASEGT. The ends were cut back, 2 bases at V and 7 bases at J, with 12 bases in the middle.

This clonotype was seen repeatedly, ten times or more. The rearrangement joins TRBV7-8 to TRBJ2-7, with D hard to call. CDR1 SGHVS and CDR2 FQNEAQ come from the germline V gene. The CDR3 covers 12 residues. Trimming took off 3 bases at V and 10 bases at J, with 13 bases between the two ends. CDR3 sequence reads: CASSLDPPRQYF. In DNA form, the CDR3 reads TGTGCCAGCAGCTTGGACCCACCTCGACAGTACTTC.

J is TRBJ2-7 and V is TRBV5-1; D could derive from TRBD1 or TRBD2 (7 bases each). This CDR3 has 15 residues. Trimming shortened V by 1 base and J by 2 bases, and 13 bases separated the two germline ends. Germline CDR1 is SGHRS and CDR2 is YFSETQ. This CDR3 is CASSLSGTETYEQYF. The CDR3 DNA follows: TGCGCCAGCAGCTTGAGCGGGACAGAGACCTACGAGCAGTACTTC.

About this clonotype: A much larger clone is a single base away; this may be a read error. The rearrangement links TRBV29-1 to TRBJ1-4; D is unclear. Germline V gene data show CDR1 as SQVTM and CDR2 as ANQGSEA. The CDR3 length is 13 residues. CDR3 in DNA: TGCAGCGTTGAAGATTTCGCTAATGGAAAACTGTTTTTT. It specifies CSVEDFANGKLFF.

The chain combines TRBV15 with TRBJ1-4; weak D call: TRBD1 (5 bases). V lost 2 bases, J lost 3 bases, and 13 bases lay in between. In germline, CDR1 is LNHNV, CDR2 YYDKDF (reference sequence). The CDR3 runs to 16 residues. The CDR3 reads CATSRKAGTANEKLFF. For the CDR3, the DNA is TGTGCCACCAGCAGAAAAGCCGGGACGGCTAATGAAAAACTGTTTTTT.

This chain uses TRBV7-3 with TRBJ2-3, with TRBD2 matching over 10 bases. The CDR3 length is 18 residues. V was pared by 1 base and J by 6 bases, with 13 bases of the junction left unmatched. The germline V gene encodes CDR1 SGHTA and CDR2 FQGTGA. CDR3 sequence (DNA): TGTGCCAGCAGCTTAAAAGGTCCAGCGGGGGGGCCGAGCGATACGCAGTATTTT. This sequence encodes CASSLKGPAGGPSDTQYF.

The rearrangement joins TRBV6-1 to TRBJ2-6; D remains unclear. CDR1 is MNHNS and CDR2 is SASEGT in the germline V gene. V was trimmed by 8 bases and J by 2 bases, leaving 19 bases between them. CDR3 size: 17 residues. CDR3 DNA sequence: TGTGCCAGCTACCGAGCCAGTAGACCTACTGGGGCCAACGTCCTGACTTTC. Protein product: CASYRASRPTGANVLTF.

At least ten counts were recorded for this clonotype. Mismatch with germline at one junction end may stem from a read error. The chain is built from TRBV7-2 and TRBJ2-7, with D perhaps assigned TRBD1 or TRBD2 (7 bases each). The CDR3 is 14 amino acids. Per the germline V gene, CDR1 is SGHTA and CDR2 is FQGNSA. CDR3 coding DNA: TGTGCCAGCACCAGGGGGGGGGCCTCCTACAAGCAGTACTTC. Amino acid sequence: CASTRGGASYKQYF.

The rearrangement uses TRBV29-1 and TRBJ2-1; D remains ambiguous. The CDR3 loop spans 13 amino acids. Germline CDR1 is SQVTM and CDR2 is ANQGSEA. CDR3 sequence (DNA): TGCAGTGCTGCGACGGTATCCTACAATGAGCAGTTCTTC. Translated, it gives CSAATVSYNEQFF.

A note on this clonotype: Relative to the germline gene, one junction end is altered; a read error may explain this. The chain carries TRBV20-1 and TRBJ1-1; no definite D call. Germline CDR1 is DFQATT and CDR2 is SNEGSKA (reference sequence). The CDR3 extends over 13 amino acids. The CDR3 DNA follows: TGCAGTGCTAGAGATTCGAGGAACGCTGAAGCTTTCTTT. Translated, it gives CSARDSRNAEAFF.

This clonotype was seen repeatedly, ten times or more. The rearrangement uses TRBV7-2 and TRBJ2-3, with TRBD2 matching 8 bases. The CDR3 contains 17 residues. The germline V gene has CDR1 SGHTA and CDR2 FQGNSA. After removal of 1 base from V and 1 base from J, the junction contained 7 bases not matched to a gene. CDR3 protein: CASSLVGAGGGTDTQYF. Written as DNA, the CDR3 is TGTGCCAGCAGCTTAGTTGGGGCGGGGGGTGGCACAGATACGCAGTATTTT. The full variable domain, completed using reference TRBV7-2 and TRBJ2-3, is GAGVSQSPSNKVTEKGKDVELRCDPISGHTALYWYRQSLGQGLEFLIYFQGNSAPDKSGLPSDRFSAERTGGSVSTLTIQRTQQEDSAVYLCASSLVGAGGGTDTQYFGPGTRLTVL.

This clonotype was seen repeatedly, ten times or more. V usage is TRBV6-1 and J usage is TRBJ1-3, with D maybe TRBD1 (5 bases). Germline V gives CDR1 MNHNS, CDR2 SASEGT. Deletions cut 4 bases from V and 2 bases from J, with 9 bases between. This CDR3 comprises 14 residues. DNA of the CDR3: TGTGCCAGCAGTGCGATGACAGCTGGAAACACCATATATTTT. Protein sequence: CASSAMTAGNTIYF.

The chain links TRBV20-1 to TRBJ2-1; 14 bases fit TRBD2. Germline V lookup: CDR1 DFQATT, CDR2 SNEGSKA (reference sequence). The length of the CDR3 is 16 residues. Trimming removed 1 base from V and 13 bases from J; junction bases left unmatched: 12. In DNA form, the CDR3 reads TGCAGTGCTAGAGCCCCGACTAGCGGGAGGGCCAGGGTCCAGTTCTTC. Translating gives CSARAPTSGRARVQFF.

This clonotype was counted at least ten times. The chain joins TRBV20-1 to TRBJ2-1, with D possibly matching TRBD2 (7 bases). Trimming stripped 3 bases from V and 6 bases from J, with 15 bases between. Germline V gene sequence: CDR1 DFQATT, CDR2 SNEGSKA (reference sequence). This CDR3 is 14 amino acids long. The CDR3 region is CSARRGGGLNEQFF. The CDR3 DNA reads as TGCAGTGCTAGGAGAGGGGGAGGGCTCAATGAGCAGTTCTTC.

This clonotype came up many times. The genes are TRBV6-5 and TRBJ1-1; 7 nucleotides align to TRBD1. The CDR3 runs to 16 residues. Per germline, CDR1 MNHEY and CDR2 SVGAGI. The V gene end was trimmed by 4 bases and the J gene end by 1 base; junction bases not matched to a gene: 9. CDR3 coding DNA: TGTGCCAGCAGTTCGCCCTCGTGGACAGGGAACACTGAAGCTTTCTTT. Protein: CASSSPSWTGNTEAFF.

The J gene is TRBJ1-3, the V gene TRBV30; a possible D gene is TRBD1 (6 bases). Germline values: CDR1 GTSNPN, CDR2 SVGIG (reference sequence). The CDR3 is 14 residues long. Trimming stripped 0 bases from V and 2 bases from J, with 8 bases between. The CDR3 loop is CAWSVGGTGNTIYF. The CDR3 DNA reads as TGTGCCTGGAGTGTAGGGGGAACTGGAAACACCATATATTTT.

The chain employs TRBV5-1 and TRBJ2-2; D might be TRBD1 (5 bases). CDR1 and CDR2 from the germline V gene are SGHRS and YFSETQ. V gave up 4 bases and J gave up 0 bases, with 7 bases separating them. The length of the CDR3 is 14 residues. The CDR3 DNA follows: TGCGCCAGCAGCCAGGGCCCGAACACCGGGGAGCTGTTTTTT. Protein product: CASSQGPNTGELFF.

The chain recombines TRBV20-1 with TRBJ2-7, with a weak D call TRBD2 (5 bases). The CDR3 totals 13 residues. Germline V gene sequence: CDR1 DFQATT, CDR2 SNEGSKA (reference sequence). Trimming shortened V by 3 bases and J by 6 bases, and 15 bases separated the two germline ends. The CDR3 bases are TGCAGTGCTAGTTATAACGCAGCGGCCGAGCAGTACTTC. Translated, it gives CSASYNAAAEQYF.

The chain couples TRBV10-2 to TRBJ2-5; the D gene is possibly TRBD1 (5 bases). This CDR3 has 13 residues. Trimming pared 8 bases from V and 3 bases from J, leaving 13 bases between. The germline gives CDR1 WSHSY, CDR2 SAAADI. CDR3 DNA sequence: TGCGCCAGCGGGGCTGCCAGGGAAGAGACCCAGTACTTC. Amino acids: CASGAAREETQYF.

This clonotype was observed once. A clone one base away is much larger, so this may be a read error. The conserved phenylalanine or tryptophan normally closing the CDR3 is absent here, so this likely arose from a read error. The chain is built from TRBV4-2 and TRBJ1-2; no definite D call. Germline lookup yields CDR1 LGHNA and CDR2 YNFKEQ. Trimming left V 3 bases short and J 5 bases short, with 13 bases between. This CDR3 has 14 amino acids. In nucleotides, the CDR3 is TGTGCCAGCAGCCAGGGAGTTGAAGGGTATGGCTACACCCTC. This gives the protein CASSQGVEGYGYTL.